This paragraph reports one T cell receptor (beta chain). Its antigen remains unidentified. The data originate from a study of cytomegalovirus exposure and HLA in healthy donors. The study ran its PCR with 60 Vbeta and 13 Jbeta primers. The repertoire was sequenced with immunoSEQ multiplex PCR; TCRdb's copy has only in-frame clones and lacks some. The data contain 30,000 to 40,000 clones, around 40% of them seen just once; the ten biggest clones take up under 2%. Germline-derived CDR1 and CDR2 are ENHRY and SYGVKD. V lost 3 bases, J lost 4 bases, and 13 bases lay in between. The CDR3 extends over 15 amino acids. Broader study findings: Later analysis identified a missense DCLRE1C variant that was linked to TCR beta V- and J-gene trimming. The study dropped some indistinguishable V segments, TRBV6-2 and TRBV6-3 among them.

The sequencing input was PBMCs. The chain recombines TRBV10-3 with TRBJ1-5; possible D gene TRBD1, 5 bases. This receptor was obtained from a woman aged 45-60 years in good health and CMV-seronegative. This chain's CDR3 is CAISDGREKNQPQHF. The CDR3 coding sequence is TGTGCCATCAGTGATGGCAGGGAAAAAAATCAGCCCCAGCATTTT.